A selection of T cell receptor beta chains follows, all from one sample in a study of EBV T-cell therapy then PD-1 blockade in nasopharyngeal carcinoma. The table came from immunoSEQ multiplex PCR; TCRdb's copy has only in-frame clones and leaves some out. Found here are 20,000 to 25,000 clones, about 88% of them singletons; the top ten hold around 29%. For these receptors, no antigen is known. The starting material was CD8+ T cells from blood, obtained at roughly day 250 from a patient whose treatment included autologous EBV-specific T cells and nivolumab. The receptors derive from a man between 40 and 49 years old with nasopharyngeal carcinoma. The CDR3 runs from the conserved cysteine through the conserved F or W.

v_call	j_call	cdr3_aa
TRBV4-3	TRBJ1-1	CASSQGLDRKPEAFF
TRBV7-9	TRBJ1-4	CASSSFRGLTANEKLFF
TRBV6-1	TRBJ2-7	CASSEAGTGGYEQYF
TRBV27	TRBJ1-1	CASRRGTTEAFF
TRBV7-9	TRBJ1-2	CASSLGQGHYGYTF
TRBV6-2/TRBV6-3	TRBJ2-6	CASSYPKAGANVLTF
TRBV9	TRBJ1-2	CASSVREGGYGYTF
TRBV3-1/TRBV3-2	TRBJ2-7	CASSQAGPYEQYF
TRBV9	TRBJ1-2	CASSAWDSRYGYTF
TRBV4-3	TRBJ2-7	CASSQVRQSYEQYF
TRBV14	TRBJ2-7	CASMDRSSYEQYF
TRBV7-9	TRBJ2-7	CASSPDSWEQYF
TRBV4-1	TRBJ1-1	CASSQESRAEAFF
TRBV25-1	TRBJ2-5	CASGGVGRYQETQYF
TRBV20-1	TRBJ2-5	CSASLENQETQYF
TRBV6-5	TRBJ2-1	CASSYSGGGSYNEQFF
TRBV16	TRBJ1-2	CASSQSYRGGGYTF
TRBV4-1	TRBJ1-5	CASSVAREGQPQHF
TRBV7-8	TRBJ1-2	CASSSGTSPGYGYTF
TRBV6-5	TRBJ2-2	CASRTGVFEAGELFF
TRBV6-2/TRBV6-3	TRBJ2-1	CASSRRQGEGNEQFF
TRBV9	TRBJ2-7	CASSSGQGAYEQYF
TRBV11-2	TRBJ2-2	CASSPGTGLTGELFF
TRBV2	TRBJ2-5	CARGPGLAGQETQYF